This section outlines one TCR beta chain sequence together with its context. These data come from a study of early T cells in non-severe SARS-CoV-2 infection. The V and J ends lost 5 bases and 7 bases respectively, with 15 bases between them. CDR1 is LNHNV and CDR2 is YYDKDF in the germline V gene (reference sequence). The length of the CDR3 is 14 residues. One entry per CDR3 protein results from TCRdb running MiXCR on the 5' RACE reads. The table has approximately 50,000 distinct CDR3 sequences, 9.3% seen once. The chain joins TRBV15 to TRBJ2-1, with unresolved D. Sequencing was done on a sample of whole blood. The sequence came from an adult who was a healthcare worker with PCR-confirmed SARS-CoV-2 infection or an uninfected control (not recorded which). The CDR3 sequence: CATSPELLVNEQFF. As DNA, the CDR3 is TGTGCCACCAGCCCTGAATTACTGGTTAATGAGCAGTTCTTC.